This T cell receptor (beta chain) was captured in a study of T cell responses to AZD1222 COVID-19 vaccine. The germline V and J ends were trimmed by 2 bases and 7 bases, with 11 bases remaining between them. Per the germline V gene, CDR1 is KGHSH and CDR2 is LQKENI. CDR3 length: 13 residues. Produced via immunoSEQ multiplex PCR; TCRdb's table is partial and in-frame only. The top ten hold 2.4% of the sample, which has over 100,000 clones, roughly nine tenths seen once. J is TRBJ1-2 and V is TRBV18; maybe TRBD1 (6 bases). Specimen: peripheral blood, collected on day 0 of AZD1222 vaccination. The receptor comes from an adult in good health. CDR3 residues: CASSPKQGPGYTF. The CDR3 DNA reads TGTGCCAGCTCACCAAAACAGGGACCTGGCTACACCTTC. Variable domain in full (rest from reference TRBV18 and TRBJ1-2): NAGVMQNPRHLVRRRGQEARLRCSPMKGHSHVYWYRQLPEEGLKFMVYLQKENIIDESGMPKERFSAEFPKEGPSILRIQQVVRGDSAAYFCASSPKQGPGYTFGSGTRLTVV.